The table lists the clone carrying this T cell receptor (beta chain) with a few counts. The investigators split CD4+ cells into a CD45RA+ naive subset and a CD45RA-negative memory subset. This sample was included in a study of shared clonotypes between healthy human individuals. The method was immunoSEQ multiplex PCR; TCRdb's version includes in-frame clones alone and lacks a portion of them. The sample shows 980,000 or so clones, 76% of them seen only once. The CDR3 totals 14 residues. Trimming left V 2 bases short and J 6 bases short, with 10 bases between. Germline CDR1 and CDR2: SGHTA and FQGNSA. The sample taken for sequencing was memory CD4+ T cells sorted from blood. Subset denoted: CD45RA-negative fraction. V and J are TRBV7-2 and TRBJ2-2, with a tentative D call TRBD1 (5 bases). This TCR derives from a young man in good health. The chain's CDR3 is CASSLQRGSGELFF. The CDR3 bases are TGTGCCAGCAGCTTACAAAGGGGATCCGGGGAGCTGTTTTTT.